The 22 T cell receptor beta chains listed next were all sequenced from one sample in a study of PD-L1 blockade in urothelial cancer. Sequencing was performed with immunoSEQ multiplex PCR; in TCRdb, only in-frame clones are kept and a portion is missing. The table records 35,000 to 40,000 clones, approximately 85% of them present only once. This sample's time point: pretreatment peripheral blood. This material consisted of PBMCs, taken around atezolizumab (anti-PD-L1) treatment. The receptors stem from a man in his 60s with urothelial cancer.

The gene calls are TRBV15 and TRBJ1-1, with 7 nucleotides matching TRBD1. The V gene end was trimmed by 5 bases and the J gene end by 0 bases; junction bases not matched to a gene: 12. The CDR3 extends over 17 amino acids. CDR1 and CDR2 from the germline V gene are LNHNV and YYDKDF (reference sequence). The chain's CDR3 is CATSGRTGVLMNTEAFF. The CDR3 DNA follows: TGTGCCACCAGCGGAAGAACAGGGGTCCTCATGAACACTGAAGCTTTCTTT.

The CDR3 coding sequence is TGTGCCACTACCGTAGGGTCGGGGTACCAAGAGACCCAGTACTTC. Translating gives CATTVGSGYQETQYF. The V call is TRBV18, the J call TRBJ2-5, with D maybe TRBD2 (5 bases). This CDR3 comprises 15 residues. The V gene lost 10 bases and the J gene lost 0 bases, with 18 bases spanning the gap. Germline CDR1 is KGHSH and CDR2 is LQKENI.

The rearrangement joins TRBV5-1 to TRBJ1-2, with TRBD1 identical over 8 bases. J was trimmed by 2 bases and V by 1 base; bases with no gene match: 1. This CDR3 contains 14 residues. Germline V gene lookup returns CDR1 SGHRS and CDR2 YFSETQ. DNA of the CDR3: TGCGCCAGCAGCTTGTCAGGGGGCAACTATGGCTACACCTTC. Protein sequence: CASSLSGGNYGYTF.

This sequence joins TRBV11-2 and TRBJ2-3; a weak D match, TRBD2 (5 bases). Germline CDR1 is SGHAT and CDR2 is FQNNGV. This CDR3 comprises 16 residues. Deletions cut 3 bases from V and 0 bases from J, with 13 bases between. The CDR3 region is CASSLDSSPSTDTQYF. The CDR3 nucleotides read TGTGCCAGCAGCTTGGACTCAAGCCCTAGCACAGATACGCAGTATTTT.

The CDR3 region has the DNA TGTGCCAGCTCACCGCGACAAGGTCTGGGAAACACCATATATTTT. Translation: CASSPRQGLGNTIYF. The chain couples TRBV18 to TRBJ1-3; unclear D gene. The V gene lost 3 bases and the J gene lost 4 bases, with 13 bases spanning the gap. Per germline, CDR1 KGHSH and CDR2 LQKENI. CDR3 length: 15 residues. Combining the CDR3 with reference TRBV18 and TRBJ1-3 gives the whole variable domain NAGVMQNPRHLVRRRGQEARLRCSPMKGHSHVYWYRQLPEEGLKFMVYLQKENIIDESGMPKERFSAEFPKEGPSILRIQQVVRGDSAAYFCASSPRQGLGNTIYFGEGSWLTVV.

The chain recombines TRBV5-4 with TRBJ2-2; a possible D gene is TRBD1 (5 bases). The V end lost 4 bases, the J end lost 1 base, and 14 bases lay between the germline ends. The CDR3 is 16 residues long. The germline CDR1 and CDR2 sequences are SGHNT and YYREEE (reference sequence). This chain's CDR3 is CASSHAPGQNTGELFF. The CDR3 DNA sequence: TGTGCCAGCAGCCATGCCCCCGGACAGAACACCGGGGAGCTGTTTTTT.

This chain uses TRBV6-1 with TRBJ1-5; 12 nucleotides line up with TRBD1. The CDR3 has 16 residues. Germline lookup yields CDR1 MNHNS and CDR2 SASEGT. V was pared by 2 bases and J by 5 bases, with 4 bases of the junction left unmatched. As DNA, the CDR3 is TGTGCCAGCAGTGAAAGGGACAGGGGGCTATATCAGCCCCAGCATTTT. It encodes CASSERDRGLYQPQHF.

V gene TRBV11-3 combines with J gene TRBJ2-1, with 7 bases aligning to TRBD2. V was pared by 5 bases and J by 8 bases, with 12 bases of the junction left unmatched. Germline CDR1 reads SGHNT; CDR2 reads YENEEA. There are 15 residues in the CDR3. The CDR3 sequence is CASSPPGGGWDEQFF. The CDR3 DNA is TGTGCCAGCAGCCCCCCGGGCGGGGGATGGGATGAGCAGTTCTTC.

This clone was counted a single time. The gene calls are TRBV5-6 and TRBJ1-2; 8 positions match TRBD1. This CDR3 contains 14 residues. Germline V gives CDR1 SGHDT, CDR2 YYEEEE. V dropped 3 bases and J dropped 8; count of bases not matched to a gene: 9. The CDR3 loop reads CASSSTGVPGGYTF. The CDR3, as DNA: TGTGCCAGCAGCTCGACAGGGGTCCCGGGAGGCTACACCTTC.

The V call is TRBV27, the J call TRBJ2-7, with a possible D match to TRBD2 (5 bases). The V and J ends lost 5 bases and 4 bases respectively, with 21 bases between them. Germline V gene sequence: CDR1 MNHEY, CDR2 SMNVEV (reference sequence). This CDR3 contains 16 residues. For the CDR3, the DNA is TGTGCCAGCAGTCCAATAAGAGGGTTGGGTAGGTACGAGCAGTACTTC. Translation gives CASSPIRGLGRYEQYF.

This clone was seen a handful of times. The rearrangement links TRBV11-2 to TRBJ1-6; tentatively, D is TRBD1 (5 bases). Trimming took off 0 bases at V and 8 bases at J, with 11 bases between the two ends. CDR3 length: 15 amino acids. The germline V gene encodes CDR1 SGHAT and CDR2 FQNNGV. CDR3 nucleotide sequence: TGTGCCAGCAGCTTAGAACAGCAGGGATATTCACCCCTCCACTTT. It specifies CASSLEQQGYSPLHF.

This chain connects TRBV5-6 to TRBJ2-1, with TRBD1 matching 8 bases. Germline assignment: CDR1 SGHDT and CDR2 YYEEEE. This CDR3 has 15 residues. The V and J ends lost 6 bases and 8 bases, in that order; junction bases with no gene match: 13. This CDR3 is CASTGQGRVDDEQFF. The CDR3, as DNA: TGTGCCAGCACCGGACAGGGTCGAGTAGACGATGAGCAGTTCTTC.

The rearrangement uses TRBV21-1 and TRBJ2-2; the table names TRBD2, a call not compared with the DNA. TRBV21-1 is a pseudogene segment. This CDR3 comprises 16 residues. The CDR3 nucleotides read TGTGCCAGCAGCAAAGGAGGGTGGCAGAACACCGGGGAGCTGTTTTTT. Amino acid sequence: CASSKGGWQNTGELFF.

The chain combines TRBV28 with TRBJ1-3; D is ambiguous. The CDR3 extends over 14 amino acids. Per germline, CDR1 MDHEN and CDR2 SYDVKM. The ends were cut back, 6 bases at V and 1 base at J, with 10 bases in the middle. The CDR3 sequence: CASSSPYSGNTIYF. CDR3 nucleotides: TGTGCCAGCAGCTCACCCTATTCTGGAAACACCATATATTTT.

A few counts support this clone. The gene calls are TRBV30 and TRBJ1-2, with D tentatively TRBD1 (5 bases). The CDR3 length is 12 residues. From germline, CDR1 is GTSNPN and CDR2 SVGIG (reference sequence). Trimming took off 5 bases at V and 2 bases at J, with 9 bases between the two ends. The CDR3 loop reads CAWGTGNYGYTF. In nucleotides, the CDR3 is TGTGCCTGGGGCACAGGAAACTATGGCTACACCTTC.

This clone showed up just a few times. The rearrangement uses TRBV30 and TRBJ1-3; D might be TRBD1 (6 bases). The CDR3 loop spans 12 amino acids. V lost 6 bases and J 2 bases, leaving 8 bases between the germline ends. Germline lookup yields CDR1 GTSNPN and CDR2 SVGIG (reference sequence). CDR3: CACHRAGNTIYF. The DNA of the CDR3 is TGTGCCTGCCACAGGGCTGGAAACACCATATATTTT.

The V and J genes are TRBV25-1 and TRBJ2-7; 10 bases map to TRBD1. The CDR3 spans 14 residues. From germline, CDR1 is MGHDK and CDR2 SYGVNS. V was pared by 4 bases and J by 3 bases, with 3 bases of the junction left unmatched. This CDR3 reads CASSGRTGGYEQYF. The CDR3 bases are TGTGCCAGCAGTGGTCGGACAGGGGGCTACGAGCAGTACTTC.

The chain joins TRBV5-4 to TRBJ2-5; weak D call: TRBD2 (6 bases). V gave up 0 bases and J gave up 5 bases, with 11 bases separating them. The germline V gene has CDR1 SGHNT and CDR2 YYREEE (reference sequence). This CDR3 spans 14 amino acids. CDR3 amino acids: CASSLASGGETQYF. The CDR3 DNA reads TGTGCCAGCAGCTTGGCCTCCGGAGGGGAGACCCAGTACTTC.

CDR3 sequence: CASSIPQGDTEAFF. The CDR3 coding sequence is TGTGCCAGCAGCATACCCCAGGGGGACACTGAAGCTTTCTTT. This chain joins TRBV5-4 and TRBJ1-1; 7 bases fit TRBD1. V was pared by 4 bases and J by 3 bases, with 6 bases of the junction left unmatched. The germline CDR1 and CDR2 sequences are SGHNT and YYREEE (reference sequence). The CDR3 is 14 amino acids.

This clone has a handful of counts. The rearrangement links TRBV7-9 to TRBJ2-1, with 7 nucleotides matching TRBD1. The CDR3 has 15 amino acids. CDR1 is SEHNR and CDR2 is FQNEAQ in the germline V gene (reference sequence). V was pared by 5 bases and J by 5 bases, with 9 bases of the junction left unmatched. The CDR3 loop reads CASSPAGTANNEQFF. The CDR3 region has the DNA TGTGCCAGCAGCCCAGCCGGGACAGCCAACAATGAGCAGTTCTTC.

The rearrangement uses TRBV7-2 and TRBJ2-5, with a tentative D call TRBD2 (5 bases). CDR1 and CDR2 (germline): SGHTA, FQGNSA. This CDR3 comprises 13 residues. Trimming left V 0 bases short and J 4 bases short, with 6 bases between. CDR3 bases: TGTGCCAGCAGCTTAGCCCGGGGAGAGACCCAGTACTTC. It codes for CASSLARGETQYF.

This clone has just a few counts. The V gene is TRBV5-1, the J gene TRBJ2-5, with D possibly matching TRBD1 (6 bases). In germline, CDR1 is SGHRS, CDR2 YFSETQ. V lost 2 bases and J lost 5, with 13 bases in between. This CDR3 region has 14 residues. The CDR3 sequence: CASSFNTQGETQYF. CDR3 in DNA: TGCGCCAGCAGCTTCAACACCCAGGGGGAGACCCAGTACTTC.